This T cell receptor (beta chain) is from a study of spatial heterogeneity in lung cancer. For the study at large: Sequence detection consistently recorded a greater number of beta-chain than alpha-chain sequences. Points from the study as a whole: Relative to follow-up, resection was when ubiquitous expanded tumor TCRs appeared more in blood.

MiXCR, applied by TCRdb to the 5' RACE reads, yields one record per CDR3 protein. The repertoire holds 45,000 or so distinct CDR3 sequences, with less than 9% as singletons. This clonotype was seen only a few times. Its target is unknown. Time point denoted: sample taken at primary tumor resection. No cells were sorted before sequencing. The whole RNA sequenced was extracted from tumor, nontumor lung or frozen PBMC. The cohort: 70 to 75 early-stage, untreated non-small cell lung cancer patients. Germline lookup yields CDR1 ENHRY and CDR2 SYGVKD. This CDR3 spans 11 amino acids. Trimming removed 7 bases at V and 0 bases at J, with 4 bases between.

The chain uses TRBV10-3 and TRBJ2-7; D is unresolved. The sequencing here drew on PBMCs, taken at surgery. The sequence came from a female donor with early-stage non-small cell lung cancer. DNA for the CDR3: TGTGCCATCAAGAGCTCCTACGAGCAGTACTTC. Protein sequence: CAIKSSYEQYF.